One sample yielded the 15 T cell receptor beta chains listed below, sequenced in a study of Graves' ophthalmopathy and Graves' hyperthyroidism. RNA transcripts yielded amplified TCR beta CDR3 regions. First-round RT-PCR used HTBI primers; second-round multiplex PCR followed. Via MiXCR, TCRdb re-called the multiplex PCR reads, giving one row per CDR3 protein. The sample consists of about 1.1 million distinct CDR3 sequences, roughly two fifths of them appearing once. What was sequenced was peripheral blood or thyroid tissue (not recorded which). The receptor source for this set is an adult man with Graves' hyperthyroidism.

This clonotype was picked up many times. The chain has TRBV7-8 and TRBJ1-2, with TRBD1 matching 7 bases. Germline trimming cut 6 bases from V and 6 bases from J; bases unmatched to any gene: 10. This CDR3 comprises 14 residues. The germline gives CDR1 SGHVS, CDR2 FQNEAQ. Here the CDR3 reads CASSLDRDSHGYTF. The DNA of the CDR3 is TGTGCCAGCAGTCTAGACAGGGACAGTCATGGCTACACCTTC.

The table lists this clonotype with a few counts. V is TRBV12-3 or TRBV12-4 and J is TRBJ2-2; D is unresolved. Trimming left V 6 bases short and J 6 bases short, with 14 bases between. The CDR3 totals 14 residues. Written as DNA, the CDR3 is TGTGCCAGCAGAAACCGACTGGCGTCCGGGGAGCTGTTTTTT. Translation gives CASRNRLASGELFF.

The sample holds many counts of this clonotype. This CDR3 reads CASSLGSRVRDEKLFF. CDR3 DNA: TGTGCCAGCAGCTTAGGGAGCAGGGTTAGAGATGAAAAACTGTTTTTT. The chain recombines TRBV7-9 with TRBJ1-4; tentatively, D is TRBD1 (5 bases). Deletions cut 1 base from V and 6 bases from J, with 15 bases between. Germline V gene data show CDR1 as SEHNR and CDR2 as FQNEAQ (reference sequence). CDR3 length: 16 amino acids.

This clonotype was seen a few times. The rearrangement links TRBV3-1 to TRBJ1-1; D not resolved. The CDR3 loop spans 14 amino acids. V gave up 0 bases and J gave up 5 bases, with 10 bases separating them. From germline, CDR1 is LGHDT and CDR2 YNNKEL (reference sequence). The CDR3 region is CASSQETGRTEAFF. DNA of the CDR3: TGTGCCAGCAGCCAAGAGACGGGGAGGACTGAAGCTTTCTTT.

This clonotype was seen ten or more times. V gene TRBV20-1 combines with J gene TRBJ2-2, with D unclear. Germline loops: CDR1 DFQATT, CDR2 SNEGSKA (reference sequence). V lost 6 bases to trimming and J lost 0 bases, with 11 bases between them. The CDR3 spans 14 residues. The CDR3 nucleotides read TGCAGTGCCTCGGATGTCGCGAACACCGGGGAGCTGTTTTTT. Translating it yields CSASDVANTGELFF.

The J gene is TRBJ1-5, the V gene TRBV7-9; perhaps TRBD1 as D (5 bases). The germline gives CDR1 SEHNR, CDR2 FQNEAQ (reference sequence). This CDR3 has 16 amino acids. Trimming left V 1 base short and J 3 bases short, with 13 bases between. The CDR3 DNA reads TGTGCCAGCAGCTTAGGGTCGACAGACTCCAATCAGCCCCAGCATTTT. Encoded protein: CASSLGSTDSNQPQHF. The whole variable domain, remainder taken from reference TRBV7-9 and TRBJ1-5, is DTGVSQNPRHKITKRGQNVTFRCDPISEHNRLYWYRQTLGQGPEFLTYFQNEAQLEKSRLLSDRFSAERPKGSFSTLEIQRTEQGDSAMYLCASSLGSTDSNQPQHFGDGTRLSIL.

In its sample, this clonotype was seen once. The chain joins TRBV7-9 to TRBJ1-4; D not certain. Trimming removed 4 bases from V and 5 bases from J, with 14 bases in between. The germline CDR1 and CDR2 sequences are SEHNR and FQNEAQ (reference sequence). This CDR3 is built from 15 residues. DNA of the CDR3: TGTGCCAGCAGCTCCTCGGGAGGCTCCAATGAAAAACTGTTTTTT. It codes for CASSSSGGSNEKLFF.

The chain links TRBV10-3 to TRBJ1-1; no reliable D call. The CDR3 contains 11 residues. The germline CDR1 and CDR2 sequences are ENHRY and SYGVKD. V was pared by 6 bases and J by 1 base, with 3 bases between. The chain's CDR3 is CAIRKNTEAFF. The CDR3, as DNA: TGTGCCATCAGAAAGAACACTGAAGCTTTCTTT.

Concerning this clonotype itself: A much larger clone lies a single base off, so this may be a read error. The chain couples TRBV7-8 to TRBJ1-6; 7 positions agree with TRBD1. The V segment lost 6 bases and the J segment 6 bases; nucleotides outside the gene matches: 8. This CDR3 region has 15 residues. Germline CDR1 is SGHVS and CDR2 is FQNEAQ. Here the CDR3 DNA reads TGTGCCAGCAGGGGGTGGGGGGACAGTAATTCACCCCTCCACTTT. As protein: CASRGWGDSNSPLHF. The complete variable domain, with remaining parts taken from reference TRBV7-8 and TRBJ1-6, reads GAGVSQSPRYKVAKRGQDVALRCDPISGHVSLFWYQQALGQGPEFLTYFQNEAQLDKSGLPSDRFFAERPEGSVSTLKIQRTQQEDSAVYLCASRGWGDSNSPLHFGNGTRLTVT.

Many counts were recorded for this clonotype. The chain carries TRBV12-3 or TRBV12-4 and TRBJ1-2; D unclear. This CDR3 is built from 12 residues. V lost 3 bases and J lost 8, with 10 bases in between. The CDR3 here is CASSFGGEGYTF. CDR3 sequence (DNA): TGTGCCAGCAGTTTTGGCGGGGAAGGCTACACCTTC.

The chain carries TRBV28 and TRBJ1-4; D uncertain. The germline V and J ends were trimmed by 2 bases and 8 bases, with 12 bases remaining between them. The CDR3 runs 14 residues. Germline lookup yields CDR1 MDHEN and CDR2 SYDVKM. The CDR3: CASSLRSVGEKLFF. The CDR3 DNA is TGTGCCAGCAGTTTAAGGTCGGTTGGAGAAAAACTGTTTTTT.

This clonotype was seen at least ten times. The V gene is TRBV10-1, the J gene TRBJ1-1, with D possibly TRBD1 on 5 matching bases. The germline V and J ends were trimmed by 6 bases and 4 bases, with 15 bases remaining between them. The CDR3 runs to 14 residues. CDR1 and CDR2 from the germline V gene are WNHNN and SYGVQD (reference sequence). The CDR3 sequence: CASREDTLSTEAFF. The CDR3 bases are TGCGCCAGCAGAGAGGACACCTTGAGCACTGAAGCTTTCTTT.

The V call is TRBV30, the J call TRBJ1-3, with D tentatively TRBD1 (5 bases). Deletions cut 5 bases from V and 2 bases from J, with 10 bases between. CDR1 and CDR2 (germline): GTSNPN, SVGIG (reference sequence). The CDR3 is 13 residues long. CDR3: CAWGRGTGNTIYF. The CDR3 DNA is TGTGCCTGGGGAAGGGGTACTGGAAACACCATATATTTT.

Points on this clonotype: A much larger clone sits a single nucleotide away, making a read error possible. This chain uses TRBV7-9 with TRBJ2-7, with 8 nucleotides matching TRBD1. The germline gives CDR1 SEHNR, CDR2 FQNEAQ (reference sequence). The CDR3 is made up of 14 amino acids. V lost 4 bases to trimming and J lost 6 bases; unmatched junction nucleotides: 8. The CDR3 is CASSWTGPRAEQYF. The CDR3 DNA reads TGTGCCAGCAGCTGGACAGGGCCCCGGGCCGAGCAGTACTTC.

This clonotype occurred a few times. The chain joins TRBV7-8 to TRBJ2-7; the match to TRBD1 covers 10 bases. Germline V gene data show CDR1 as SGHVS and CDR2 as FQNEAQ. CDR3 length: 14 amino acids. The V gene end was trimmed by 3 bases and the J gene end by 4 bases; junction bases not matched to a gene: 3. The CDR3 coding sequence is TGTGCCAGCAGCTTGTGGACAGGGGGTTACGAGCAGTACTTC. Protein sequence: CASSLWTGGYEQYF. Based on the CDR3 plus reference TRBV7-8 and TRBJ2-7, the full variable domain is GAGVSQSPRYKVAKRGQDVALRCDPISGHVSLFWYQQALGQGPEFLTYFQNEAQLDKSGLPSDRFFAERPEGSVSTLKIQRTQQEDSAVYLCASSLWTGGYEQYFGPGTRLTVT.